This T cell receptor (beta chain) was found in a study of shared T cell receptors in the human thymus. A single count supports this clone. Profiling relied on immunoSEQ multiplex PCR, and the TCRdb table lists in-frame clones only, not all of them. Among roughly 500,000 clones listed, approximately 80% were seen once. The sample was also linked to a second study, of human thymus T cells.

The receptor comes from a boy under two years old with a congenital heart defect. Sequencing was done on a sample of thymocytes.

The CDR3 reads CASSFHSTGTRGMNEQFF. The CDR3 coding sequence is TGTGCCAGCAGTTTCCACTCAACCGGGACTAGGGGGATGAATGAGCAGTTCTTC. J is TRBJ2-1 and V is TRBV28, with 8 positions matching TRBD2. Germline CDR1 MDHEN, CDR2 SYDVKM. V lost 3 bases and J lost 7; bases outside the gene matches: 17. The CDR3 has 18 amino acids.